The 7 T cell receptor beta chains listed next were all sequenced from one sample in a study of shared clonotypes between healthy human individuals (dated by TCRdb to 2020 to 2022). The receptor library was made with the immunoSEQ multiplex PCR assay. Sourced from immuneACCESS, this table was stored by TCRdb with only in-frame sequences that have V and J called. A share of the clones is absent; for the studies checked, an unresolved V gene accounts for under half, and the remainder has no known explanation. The table for this sample lists 2 million to 2.5 million clones; roughly 90% of them were counted only once. Jointly, the top ten make up approximately 0.4% of the sample. Sequenced: naive CD4+ T cells from PBMCs. The cell subset or site label, read with the paper, signifies: CD45RA+ positively selected. The receptor source for this set is a man aged 18-30 years in good health. Some clones in this sample may be carry-over from other donors' samples.

The chain has TRBV5-6 and TRBJ2-1; weak D call: TRBD1 (6 bases). The germline V and J ends were trimmed by 2 bases and 2 bases, with 14 bases remaining between them. The CDR3 spans 16 residues. The germline CDR1 and CDR2 sequences are SGHDT and YYEEEE. CDR3 residues: CASSFGQSGAYNEQFF. CDR3 sequence (DNA): TGTGCCAGCAGCTTCGGACAGTCTGGGGCCTACAATGAGCAGTTCTTC.

V gene TRBV28 combines with J gene TRBJ2-7; 7 bases are shared with TRBD2. Germline-derived CDR1 and CDR2 are MDHEN and SYDVKM. The J segment lost 4 bases and the V segment lost 7 bases, leaving 16 bases of the junction unmatched. This CDR3 contains 16 residues. Here the CDR3 DNA reads TGTGCCAGCATCCCCCCTTTGGGGGGAGGGCGGTACGAGCAGTACTTC. As protein: CASIPPLGGGRYEQYF.

V is TRBV5-1 and J is TRBJ2-5, with 12 bases aligning to TRBD2. The CDR3 extends over 18 amino acids. Germline V gene sequence: CDR1 SGHRS, CDR2 YFSETQ. V shed 4 bases, J shed 5 bases, and the junction held 15 bases outside the gene matches. The CDR3, as DNA: TGCGCCAGCAGCCTTCGACCTCTAGCGGGAGGGCCCGGGGAGACCCAGTACTTC. Translating gives CASSLRPLAGGPGETQYF.

The rearrangement joins TRBV7-3 to TRBJ2-3, with D possibly being TRBD2 (6 bases). Germline lookup yields CDR1 SGHTA and CDR2 FQGTGA. V dropped 0 bases and J dropped 3 bases, with 13 bases sitting between them. The CDR3 is made up of 16 amino acids. In DNA form, the CDR3 reads TGTGCCAGCAGCTTAACGGGGGGAGTAGCGACAGATACGCAGTATTTT. It is translated as CASSLTGGVATDTQYF.

The chain has TRBV19 and TRBJ2-2; TRBD1 matches 7 bases. The germline gives CDR1 LNHDA, CDR2 SQIVND (reference sequence). The ends lost 4 bases at V and 0 bases at J; junction bases unmatched: 5. This CDR3 is built from 16 residues. CDR3 in amino acids: CASSRGQTSNTGELFF. In DNA form, the CDR3 reads TGTGCCAGTAGTAGGGGACAGACGTCGAACACCGGGGAGCTGTTTTTT.

The rearrangement uses TRBV28 and TRBJ2-7; D is possibly TRBD1 (5 bases). Trimming pared 3 bases from V and 4 bases from J, leaving 10 bases between. Germline CDR1 and CDR2: MDHEN and SYDVKM. The CDR3 sequence is 13 residues long. CDR3 region: CASSFLDSYEQYF. The CDR3 bases are TGTGCCAGCAGTTTCCTAGACAGTTACGAGCAGTACTTC.

This rearrangement joins TRBV5-1 to TRBJ1-2, with TRBD1 identical over 8 bases. The J segment lost 5 bases and the V segment lost 1 base, leaving 4 bases of the junction unmatched. Germline lookup yields CDR1 SGHRS and CDR2 YFSETQ. The CDR3 runs 14 residues. The CDR3 DNA follows: TGCGCCAGCAGCTTGACGGACAGGGTATATGGCTACACCTTC. It codes for CASSLTDRVYGYTF. The full variable domain, rest sourced from reference TRBV5-1 and TRBJ1-2, is KAGVTQTPRYLIKTRGQQVTLSCSPISGHRSVSWYQQTPGQGLQFLFEYFSETQRNKGNFPGRFSGRQFSNSRSEMNVSTLELGDSALYLCASSLTDRVYGYTFGSGTRLTVV.